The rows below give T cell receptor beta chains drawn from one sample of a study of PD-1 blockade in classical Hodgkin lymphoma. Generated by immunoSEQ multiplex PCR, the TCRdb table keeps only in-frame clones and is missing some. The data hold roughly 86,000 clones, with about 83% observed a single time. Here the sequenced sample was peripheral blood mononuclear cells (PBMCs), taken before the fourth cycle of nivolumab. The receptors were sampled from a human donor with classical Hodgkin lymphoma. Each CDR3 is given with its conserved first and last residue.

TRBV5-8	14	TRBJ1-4	CASSLGTGREKLFF
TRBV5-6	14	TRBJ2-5	CASTPRGLGETQYF
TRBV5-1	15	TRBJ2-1	CASSLDISTGAQQFF
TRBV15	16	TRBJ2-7	CATSRDQSYSSYEQYF
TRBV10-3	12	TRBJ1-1	CAIGSGRTEAFF
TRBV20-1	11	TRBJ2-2	CSAREPGELFF
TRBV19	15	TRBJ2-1	CASSLRRGWDNEQFF
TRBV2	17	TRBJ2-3	CASSEWAGDSAGDTQYF
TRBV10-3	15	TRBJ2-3	CAIRDGLAGTDTQYF
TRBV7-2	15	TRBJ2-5	CASSLGLAGRETQYF
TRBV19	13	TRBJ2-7	CASSSQLPSEQYF
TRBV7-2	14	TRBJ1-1	CASSPRMGNTEAFF
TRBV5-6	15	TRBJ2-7	CASNPVGTGSYEQYF
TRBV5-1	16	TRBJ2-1	CASSGRTGRSYNEQFF
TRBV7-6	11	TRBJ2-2	CASSSGGELFF
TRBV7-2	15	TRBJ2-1	CASSASPGGYNEQFF
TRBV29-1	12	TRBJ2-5	CSVGTGEETQYF
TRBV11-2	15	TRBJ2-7	CASSPGTSGRGEQYF
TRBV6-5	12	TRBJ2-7	CASSYPTGEQYF
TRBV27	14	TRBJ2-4	CASSFGLAKNIQYF
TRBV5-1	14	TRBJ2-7	CASRASGGGGEQYF
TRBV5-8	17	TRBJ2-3	CASSFSGAGQVTDTQYF
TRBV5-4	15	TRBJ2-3	CASSFRRGVTDTQYF
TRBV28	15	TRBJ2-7	CASSLGRSERYEQYF
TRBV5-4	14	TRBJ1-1	CASSIQGLGTEAFF
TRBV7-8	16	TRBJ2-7	CASSLERGASRYEQYF
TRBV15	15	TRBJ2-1	CATSEGLVGINEQFF
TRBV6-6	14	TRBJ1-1	CASSYSGEGAEAFF
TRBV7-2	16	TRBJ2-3	CASSPSAGRRRDTQYF
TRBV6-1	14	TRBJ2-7	CASSVADSHYEQYF
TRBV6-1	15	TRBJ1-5	CASSVQGAGNQPQHF
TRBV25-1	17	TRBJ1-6	CASSGGTGVSYNSPLHF
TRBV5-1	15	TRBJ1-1	CASSLAGTQNTEAFF
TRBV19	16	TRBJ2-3	CASSIVSGIGTDTQYF
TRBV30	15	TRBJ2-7	CAWRDGLAGDYEQYF
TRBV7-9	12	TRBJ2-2	CASDRAPGELFF
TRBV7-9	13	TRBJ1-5	CASSFEADQPQHF
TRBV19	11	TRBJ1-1	CASSKGQKAFF
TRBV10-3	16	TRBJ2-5	CAISIAGDGAQETQYF
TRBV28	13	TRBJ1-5	CASSPPGTQPQHF
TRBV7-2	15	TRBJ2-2	CASSTRPQGSGELFF
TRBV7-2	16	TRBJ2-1	CASSFRSGTSYNEQFF
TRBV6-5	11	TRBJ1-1	CASRTGAEAFF
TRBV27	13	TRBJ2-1	CASSLSDGGEQFF
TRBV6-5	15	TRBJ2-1	CASSYRGLVSNEQFF
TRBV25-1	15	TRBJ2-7	CASRDLGTGSYEQYF
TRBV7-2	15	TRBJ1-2	CASSGGGTFPRGYTF